The 17 T cell receptor beta chains below all came from one sample that was sequenced in a study of identical twins. One entry per CDR3 protein, called by TCRdb with MiXCR from the 5' RACE reads. Among some 630,000 distinct CDR3 sequences listed, just over 7% were seen once. This same sample was also part of a study on yellow fever vaccine responses in identical twins.

Material for sequencing was PBMCs. Every receptor here comes from a young woman in good health.

This chain links TRBV20-1 with TRBJ1-1; D might be TRBD1 (6 bases). Trimming shortened V by 3 bases and J by 2 bases, and 19 bases separated the two germline ends. Germline V gene data show CDR1 as DFQATT and CDR2 as SNEGSKA (reference sequence). The CDR3 has 16 amino acids. The CDR3 coding sequence is TGCAGTGCTAGGGATGGGGACCAGGGGTTAAACACTGAAGCTTTCTTT. Translation gives CSARDGDQGLNTEAFF.

This clonotype was observed many times. The V gene is TRBV10-3, the J gene TRBJ2-5, with a tentative D call TRBD1 (5 bases). This CDR3 is 16 amino acids long. V was trimmed by 0 bases and J by 2 bases, leaving 13 bases between them. Germline assignment: CDR1 ENHRY and CDR2 SYGVKD. CDR3 bases: TGTGCCATCAGTGAGTCAACAGGACCCCCTCAAGAGACCCAGTACTTC. As protein: CAISESTGPPQETQYF.

J is TRBJ2-7 and V is TRBV7-8, with D perhaps assigned TRBD1 or TRBD2 (5 bases each). The CDR3 runs to 12 residues. Germline CDR1 and CDR2: SGHVS and FQNEAQ. V lost 5 bases and J 3 bases, leaving 8 bases between the germline ends. The CDR3 loop is CASSNGGYEQYV. In DNA form, the CDR3 reads TGTGCCAGCAGCAATGGGGGCTACGAGCAGTACGTC.

This clonotype was observed at least ten times. The chain recombines TRBV24-1 with TRBJ2-7, with 8 bases aligning to TRBD1. Trimming cost V 3 bases and J 3 bases; bases outside gene matches: 3. This CDR3 is built from 14 residues. Germline V CDR1 and CDR2: KGHDR, SFDVKD. The chain's CDR3 is CATSDTGQGYEQYF. CDR3 DNA sequence: TGTGCCACCAGTGATACCGGACAGGGCTACGAGCAGTACTTC.

The chain couples TRBV28 to TRBJ2-5; 7 nucleotides match TRBD2. The length of the CDR3 is 17 residues. Germline-derived CDR1 and CDR2 are MDHEN and SYDVKM. Trimming removed 2 bases from V and 4 bases from J; junction bases left unmatched: 13. The CDR3 coding sequence is TGTGCCAGCAGTTTAGGGGCGGGGGACCCTCCGGGAGAGACCCAGTACTTC. This codes for CASSLGAGDPPGETQYF.

This clonotype was recorded a few times. The chain carries TRBV14 and TRBJ2-3; no clear D gene. Trimming removed 1 base from V and 2 bases from J, with 10 bases in between. This CDR3 contains 15 residues. CDR1 SGHDN and CDR2 FVKESK come from the germline V gene. CDR3 protein: CASSQGVGYTDTQYF. DNA of the CDR3: TGTGCCAGCAGCCAAGGAGTGGGCTACACAGATACGCAGTATTTT.

This rearrangement joins TRBV5-1 to TRBJ2-7; 9 bases line up with TRBD1. V was pared by 4 bases and J by 2 bases, with 7 bases of the junction left unmatched. This CDR3 contains 15 residues. Germline assignment: CDR1 SGHRS and CDR2 YFSETQ. This CDR3 is CASSRGQGIAYEQYF. In DNA form, the CDR3 reads TGCGCCAGCAGCCGAGGACAGGGGATCGCCTACGAGCAGTACTTC.

The chain employs TRBV7-2 and TRBJ2-7; no reliable D call. This CDR3 has 16 amino acids. V was clipped by 2 bases and J by 1 base, with 15 bases between them. Germline CDR1 SGHTA, CDR2 FQGNSA. The CDR3: CASSLSLELASYEQYF. The CDR3 bases are TGTGCCAGCAGCTTAAGTCTGGAACTCGCTTCCTACGAGCAGTACTTC.

V gene TRBV12-3 or TRBV12-4 combines with J gene TRBJ1-1; no firm D call. The length of the CDR3 is 14 residues. Trimming removed 3 bases from V and 4 bases from J, with 12 bases in between. The CDR3 loop reads CASSFPSLGTEAFF. As DNA, the CDR3 is TGTGCCAGCAGTTTCCCCAGCCTGGGCACTGAAGCTTTCTTT.

At least ten counts were recorded for this clonotype. J is TRBJ2-7 and V is TRBV9, with D perhaps TRBD1 or TRBD2 (5 bases each). This CDR3 spans 18 amino acids. Germline V CDR1 and CDR2: SGDLS, YYNGEE. Trimming took off 0 bases at V and 2 bases at J, with 21 bases between the two ends. This CDR3 reads CASSVEALDRIGAYEQYF. In DNA form, the CDR3 reads TGTGCCAGCAGCGTAGAAGCCCTCGACAGAATCGGGGCCTACGAGCAGTACTTC. Drawing the rest from reference TRBV9 and TRBJ2-7, the complete variable domain is DSGVTQTPKHLITATGQRVTLRCSPRSGDLSVYWYQQSLDQGLQFLIQYYNGEERAKGNILERFSAQQFPDLHSELNLSSLELGDSALYFCASSVEALDRIGAYEQYFGPGTRLTVT.

This clonotype has more than one count but fewer than ten. The chain carries TRBV5-1 and TRBJ2-2, with D perhaps being TRBD1 or TRBD2 (5 bases each). V was shortened by 3 bases and J by 1 base, with 10 bases between the two germline ends. Germline V lookup: CDR1 SGHRS, CDR2 YFSETQ. The CDR3 length is 15 residues. CDR3 amino acids: CASSSGRMNTGELFF. The CDR3 region has the DNA TGCGCCAGCAGCTCGGGACGGATGAACACCGGGGAGCTGTTTTTT. The full variable domain, in which reference TRBV5-1 and TRBJ2-2 provide the parts outside the CDR3, is KAGVTQTPRYLIKTRGQQVTLSCSPISGHRSVSWYQQTPGQGLQFLFEYFSETQRNKGNFPGRFSGRQFSNSRSEMNVSTLELGDSALYLCASSSGRMNTGELFFGEGSRLTVL.

There are a few counts of this clonotype. The genes are TRBV10-2 and TRBJ1-1, with a possible D match to TRBD1 (5 bases). The CDR3 has 13 amino acids. Trimming cost V 10 bases and J 0 bases, with 12 bases left between them. Germline V CDR1 and CDR2: WSHSY, SAAADI. The DNA of the CDR3 is TGCGCCACCCGATCAGGGTTGAACACTGAAGCTTTCTTT. Its protein product is CATRSGLNTEAFF.

This clonotype has only a few counts. J is TRBJ2-4 and V is TRBV4-2, with TRBD1 matching over 7 bases. Germline V gene lookup returns CDR1 LGHNA and CDR2 YNFKEQ. The CDR3 length is 21 residues. Trimming at V came to 0 bases and at J to 0 bases, leaving 17 bases not matched to a gene. The CDR3 protein is CASSQDRDSSPKALAKNIQYF. The CDR3 region has the DNA TGTGCCAGCAGCCAAGATCGGGACAGCTCCCCAAAAGCTCTAGCCAAAAACATTCAGTACTTC.

The sample holds a few counts of this clonotype. The V and J genes are TRBV27 and TRBJ2-7, with D maybe TRBD2 (5 bases). The V gene lost 3 bases and the J gene lost 7 bases, with 10 bases spanning the gap. CDR1 is MNHEY, CDR2 SMNVEV, per germline (reference sequence). The CDR3 is made up of 12 amino acids. CDR3 loop: CASSLWRGEQYF. CDR3 coding DNA: TGTGCCAGCAGTTTGTGGCGAGGGGAGCAGTACTTC.

This clonotype was observed a handful of times. The chain links TRBV20-1 to TRBJ2-5; 8 bases match TRBD1. J gave up 7 bases and V 2 bases, and 9 bases lay outside the gene matches. Germline V gene sequence: CDR1 DFQATT, CDR2 SNEGSKA (reference sequence). CDR3 length: 14 residues. CDR3 residues: CSARHSGQDGTQYF. CDR3 in DNA: TGCAGTGCTAGACACTCGGGACAGGACGGGACCCAGTACTTC.

Only a few counts were recorded for this clonotype. The rearrangement links TRBV5-8 to TRBJ2-2; D call uncertain. The CDR3 has 15 residues. V lost 4 bases and J lost 4, with 14 bases in between. Germline V gene data show CDR1 as SGHTS and CDR2 as YDEGEE. The CDR3, as DNA: TGTGCCAGCAGCCGACACCACACGGGCACCGGGGAGCTGTTTTTT. Its protein product is CASSRHHTGTGELFF.

The chain couples TRBV28 to TRBJ1-4, with D maybe TRBD1 (5 bases). Per germline, CDR1 MDHEN and CDR2 SYDVKM. The V end lost 7 bases, the J end lost 5 bases, and 23 bases lay between the germline ends. The CDR3 contains 17 residues. The CDR3: CASTPGGSDSPNEKLFF. The CDR3 nucleotides are TGTGCCAGCACCCCTGGGGGGAGCGACAGCCCAAATGAAAAACTGTTTTTT.